Listed below are T cell receptor beta chains from one sample, sequenced in a study of blood T cells in healthy people across ages. TCRdb used MiXCR to reprocess the 5' RACE reads, holding one entry per CDR3 protein. The data show around 790,000 distinct CDR3 sequences, with more than 40% seen just once and roughly a fifth held by the top ten. Material: blood. The receptor source for this set is a man in his fifties or sixties in good health. Each CDR3 is given with its conserved first and last residue. The D gene is left open where the match is weak. Not every row has a clone size; where given, it reads once, few, many or a size class.

cdr3_length clone_size j_call d_call v_call cdr3_nt cdr3_aa
15 . TRBJ2-1 TRBD1 TRBV11-1 TGTGCCAGCAGCGCGCAGGGGGCGTACTACAATGAGCAGTTCTTC CASSAQGAYYNEQFF
12 . TRBJ2-1 . TRBV30 TGTGCCTGGAGCTCAGGTGACAATGAGCAGTTCTTC CAWSSGDNEQFF
15 . TRBJ2-3 TRBD2 TRBV7-6 TGTGCCAGCAGCTTAGCGCAAAGCGGGATAGATACGCAGTATTTT CASSLAQSGIDTQYF
15 few TRBJ2-3 TRBD2 TRBV20-1 TGCAGTGCTAGAGAAATGGGGGGGAGGGCAGATACGCAGTATTTT CSAREMGGRADTQYF
14 . TRBJ1-2 TRBD1 TRBV2 TGTGCCAGAAAGGACAGGGGGCCAAACTATGGCTACACCTTC CARKDRGPNYGYTF
14 few TRBJ2-3 TRBD2 TRBV6-5 TGTGCCAGCAGGACGGGACTAGCGGCAGATACGCAGTATTTT CASRTGLAADTQYF
17 . TRBJ1-2 . TRBV28 TGTGCCAGCACCACCACGGGGGGCAGGCAAAGCTTCTATGGCTACACCTTC CASTTTGGRQSFYGYTF
15 . TRBJ2-7 TRBD2 TRBV6-5 TGTGCCAGCAGCAGAAGCGGGATAGGGTCCTACGAGCAGTACTTC CASSRSGIGSYEQYF
14 . TRBJ2-5 . TRBV11-2 TGTGCCAGCAGCACCAGCAGGGCTGGAGAGACCCAGTACTTC CASSTSRAGETQYF
17 . TRBJ1-6 . TRBV27 TGTGCCAGCAGTCCGAGAGGTGGAGTCTCCTATAATTCACCCCTCCACTTT CASSPRGGVSYNSPLHF